Following are 16 T cell receptor beta chains from one sample sequenced in a study of regulatory T cells in long-lasting Graves disease. Time point noted: persistent/refractory GD, antithyroid drugs over 5 years with positive TRAb. Scientists built the TCR library using RNA that was extracted from PBMCs. Building the TCR beta libraries relied on iRepertoire HTBI primers, and CDR3 regions underwent Arm-PCR. TCRdb fed the multiplex PCR reads into MiXCR, producing one record per CDR3 protein. In the table there are nearly 350,000 distinct CDR3 sequences, around 19% of which are singletons. Sequencing was performed on peripheral blood mononuclear cells (PBMCs), taken when the disease was refractory, from a patient treated with antithyroid drugs. These receptors were obtained from a female donor with Graves disease.

There are many counts of this clonotype. This chain uses TRBV28 with TRBJ1-1; maybe TRBD1 (5 bases). Germline-derived CDR1 and CDR2 are MDHEN and SYDVKM. The CDR3 is made up of 12 amino acids. Trimming shortened V by 8 bases and J by 10 bases, and 17 bases separated the two germline ends. This chain's CDR3 is CASSLEGWGAFF. The CDR3 DNA reads as TGTGCCAGCTCCTTGGAGGGGTGGGGAGCTTTCTTT.

This clonotype has a count of ten or more. The chain has TRBV12-3 or TRBV12-4 and TRBJ1-1, with D hard to call. This CDR3 is 12 amino acids long. Between the trimmed V and J ends, which lost 3 bases and 4 bases, there was a span of 6 bases. Written as DNA, the CDR3 is TGTGCCAGCAGTTTCCAAGGCACTGAAGCTTTCTTT. Its protein is CASSFQGTEAFF.

The table lists this clonotype with many counts. The chain recombines TRBV12-3 or TRBV12-4 with TRBJ1-5; tentatively, D is TRBD1 (6 bases). The CDR3 is made up of 18 amino acids. V was pared by 7 bases and J by 2 bases, with 24 bases between. For the CDR3, the DNA is TGTGCCAGCACCCTAAAGACTTTGGGGGGCACGGGCAATCAGCCCCAGCATTTT. Translating gives CASTLKTLGGTGNQPQHF.

This clonotype was observed a handful of times. This chain links TRBV15 with TRBJ1-5; D is undetermined. V gave up 0 bases and J gave up 3 bases, with 6 bases separating them. Germline loops: CDR1 LNHNV, CDR2 YYDKDF (reference sequence). The CDR3 has 14 amino acids. For the CDR3, the DNA is TGTGCCACCAGCAGAGATGGGGTCAATCAGCCCCAGCATTTT. Protein: CATSRDGVNQPQHF.

This clonotype occurred many times. CDR3 sequence (DNA): TGTGCCAGCAGCTTTAGGAGGGCTGGCAATCAGCCCCAGCATTTT. This encodes CASSFRRAGNQPQHF. This chain uses TRBV7-8 with TRBJ1-5, with unresolved D. Trimming stripped 3 bases from V and 2 bases from J, with 11 bases between. The CDR3 has 15 amino acids. Germline assignment: CDR1 SGHVS and CDR2 FQNEAQ.

This clonotype was detected only a few times. This chain joins TRBV10-2 and TRBJ1-5, with TRBD1 matching over 9 bases. The CDR3 is made up of 14 amino acids. The J segment lost 4 bases and the V segment lost 6 bases, leaving 4 bases of the junction unmatched. The germline CDR1 and CDR2 sequences are WSHSY and SAAADI. CDR3 nucleotide sequence: TGCGCCAGCAGCCGGGACAGGGTAAATCAGCCCCAGCATTTT. Amino acids: CASSRDRVNQPQHF.

This clonotype was recorded at least ten times. The chain couples TRBV2 to TRBJ2-5; 8 positions match TRBD1. Germline V gives CDR1 SNHLY, CDR2 FYNNEI. The CDR3 is made up of 15 amino acids. Unmatched junction bases numbered 10, after V lost 5 bases and J lost 5 bases. The CDR3 DNA follows: TGTGCCAGCAGTTCCCAGGGGGCGGGTCGGGAGACCCAGTACTTC. Amino acids: CASSSQGAGRETQYF.

Worth noting for this clonotype: A much larger clonotype is one base distant, so this may be a read error. V is TRBV6-2 or TRBV6-3 and J is TRBJ1-4; D is uncertain. The V gene's germline CDR1 is MNHEY and CDR2 SVGEGT. The CDR3 is made up of 13 amino acids. The CDR3 region is CASGRAANEKLSF. The CDR3 nucleotides are TGTGCCAGCGGGAGGGCGGCTAATGAAAAACTGTCTTTT.

Notes on this clonotype: A read error may be the cause here, since a much bigger clone is one base away. The chain couples TRBV20-1 to TRBJ2-7; 11 bases map to TRBD1. V shed 1 base and J 4 bases; nucleotides not matched to a gene: 3. Germline V CDR1 and CDR2: DFQATT, SNEGSKA (reference sequence). This CDR3 spans 14 amino acids. The CDR3 coding sequence is TGCAGTGCTAGAGGGGACAGGGGGTTGTACGAGCAGTACTTC. Translated, it gives CSARGDRGLYEQYF.

This clonotype was counted a few times. The chain is built from TRBV6-5 and TRBJ2-7, with a weak D call TRBD2 (7 bases). Trimming took 2 bases from V and 1 from J, leaving 12 bases between them. CDR1 and CDR2 from the germline V gene are MNHEY and SVGAGI. The CDR3 runs to 15 residues. CDR3 nucleotide sequence: TGTGCCAGCAGTTACCTGGCGGGGGCATCCTACGAGCAGTACTTC. Its translation is CASSYLAGASYEQYF.

The chain recombines TRBV7-9 with TRBJ1-4, with TRBD1 as a possible D gene (5 bases). The CDR3 runs 14 residues. CDR1 and CDR2 (germline): SEHNR, FQNEAQ (reference sequence). The V and J ends lost 2 bases and 8 bases respectively, with 12 bases between them. The CDR3 sequence: CASSLMAGREKLFF. The CDR3, as DNA: TGTGCCAGCAGCTTAATGGCAGGGCGGGAAAAACTGTTTTTT.

This chain connects TRBV5-1 to TRBJ1-6; possibly TRBD1 for D (6 bases). This CDR3 has 16 amino acids. V lost 0 bases and J 9 bases, leaving 16 bases between the germline ends. Germline V gene sequence: CDR1 SGHRS, CDR2 YFSETQ. CDR3 sequence (DNA): TGCGCCAGCAGCTTGGTAGGGGGTCCTGTCAGTTCACCCCTCCACTTT. Protein sequence: CASSLVGGPVSSPLHF.

This clonotype was seen at least ten times. The rearrangement joins TRBV5-1 to TRBJ1-2, with D uncertain. This CDR3 is 13 amino acids long. The V end was cut by 0 bases, the J end by 4 bases, with 7 bases between. Germline V CDR1 and CDR2: SGHRS, YFSETQ. The CDR3 reads CASSLGGFYGYTF. DNA for the CDR3: TGCGCCAGCAGCTTGGGTGGTTTCTATGGCTACACCTTC.

This clonotype was seen a handful of times. The V call is TRBV27, the J call TRBJ2-1; D is unclear. CDR3 length: 13 residues. Trimming removed 4 bases at V and 4 bases at J, with 8 bases between. Germline lookup yields CDR1 MNHEY and CDR2 SMNVEV (reference sequence). The CDR3 region has the DNA TGTGCCAGCAGTTCCACCTGGTACAATGAGCAGTTCTTC. It is translated as CASSSTWYNEQFF.

This clonotype came up a few times. The chain has TRBV7-8 and TRBJ2-5; no definite D call. The CDR3 totals 12 residues. Germline lookup yields CDR1 SGHVS and CDR2 FQNEAQ. With 5 bases removed from V and 5 bases from J, the gap between germline ends came to 9 bases. The CDR3 protein is CASSRPRETQYF. In DNA form, the CDR3 reads TGTGCCAGCAGCAGACCGAGGGAGACCCAGTACTTC.

The CDR3 reads CASSTHQGVGEAFF. The CDR3 DNA sequence: TGTGCCAGCTCAACGCACCAGGGGGTCGGTGAAGCTTTCTTT. The rearrangement joins TRBV11-3 to TRBJ1-1, with 7 bases fitting TRBD1. After removal of 8 bases from V and 7 bases from J, the junction contained 13 bases not matched to a gene. CDR1 and CDR2 (germline): SGHNT, YENEEA. The CDR3 totals 14 residues.